The 21 T cell receptor beta chains below all came from one sample that was sequenced in a study of T cell responses to AZD1222 COVID-19 vaccine. Sequencing was performed with immunoSEQ multiplex PCR; in TCRdb, only in-frame clones are kept and a portion is missing. The sample yields some 130,000 clones, over 90% seen once. The specimen was peripheral blood, collected on day 0 of AZD1222 vaccination. The receptor set was obtained from an adult in good health.

This chain connects TRBV18 to TRBJ2-1; D is possibly TRBD1 or TRBD2 (5 bases each). CDR3 length: 17 residues. Germline values: CDR1 KGHSH, CDR2 LQKENI. Trimming stripped 3 bases from V and 0 bases from J, with 15 bases between. CDR3 coding DNA: TGTGCCAGCTCACCCAGGGACGGTTTGAGCTCCTACAATGAGCAGTTCTTC. Translated: CASSPRDGLSSYNEQFF.

The chain carries TRBV30 and TRBJ2-1; D is uncertain. CDR3 length equals 11 residues. Germline CDR1 GTSNPN, CDR2 SVGIG (reference sequence). V was trimmed by 4 bases and J by 8 bases, leaving 9 bases between them. This CDR3 is CAWNRMDEQFF. The CDR3, as DNA: TGTGCCTGGAACCGGATGGATGAGCAGTTCTTC. The full variable domain, with the rest looked up from reference TRBV30 and TRBJ2-1, is SQTIHQWPATLVQPVGSPLSLECTVEGTSNPNLYWYRQAAGRGLQLLFYSVGIGQISSEVPQNLSASRPQDRQFILSSKKLLLSDSGFYLCAWNRMDEQFFGPGTRLTVL.

This clone was seen just once. The V and J genes are TRBV5-1 and TRBJ2-1; D uncertain. CDR3 length: 15 amino acids. The germline V and J ends were trimmed by 3 bases and 0 bases, with 10 bases remaining between them. Germline CDR1 is SGHRS and CDR2 is YFSETQ. CDR3 coding DNA: TGCGCCAGCAGCTCGCAGACTGGCTCCTACAATGAGCAGTTCTTC. It yields the protein CASSSQTGSYNEQFF. Full variable domain (missing parts from reference TRBV5-1 and TRBJ2-1): KAGVTQTPRYLIKTRGQQVTLSCSPISGHRSVSWYQQTPGQGLQFLFEYFSETQRNKGNFPGRFSGRQFSNSRSEMNVSTLELGDSALYLCASSSQTGSYNEQFFGPGTRLTVL.

The V gene is TRBV4-1, the J gene TRBJ2-5; a possible D gene is TRBD1 (7 bases). Looked up from germline, CDR1 is MGHRA and CDR2 is YSYEKL. The CDR3 covers 15 residues. Trimming removed 0 bases at V and 7 bases at J, with 15 bases between. The CDR3, as DNA: TGCGCCAGCAGCCAAGAAGACAGGGCCGGGGGGACCCAGTACTTC. Amino acids: CASSQEDRAGGTQYF.

The gene calls are TRBV5-1 and TRBJ1-1; D is undetermined. Germline CDR1 and CDR2: SGHRS and YFSETQ. Between the trimmed V and J ends, which lost 0 bases and 3 bases, there was a span of 15 bases. CDR3 length: 16 amino acids. The CDR3 DNA sequence: TGCGCCAGCAGCTTGGGGTCAGCCCCTCGGGACACTGAAGCTTTCTTT. Amino acids: CASSLGSAPRDTEAFF.

This clone was seen only once. The chain has TRBV4-1 and TRBJ2-1, with D tentatively TRBD2 (7 bases). V lost 1 base and J lost 3, with 13 bases in between. Germline values: CDR1 MGHRA, CDR2 YSYEKL. This CDR3 is built from 16 residues. The CDR3: CASSQGSRGGYNEQFF. DNA for the CDR3: TGCGCCAGCAGCCAAGGCTCTAGGGGGGGCTACAATGAGCAGTTCTTC.

CDR3 bases: TGTGCCAGCAGCCTCGCCTGGACAGGGATCTATGGCTACACCTTC. It specifies CASSLAWTGIYGYTF. The V and J genes are TRBV5-4 and TRBJ1-2, with 8 bases aligning to TRBD1. The J segment lost 4 bases and the V segment lost 4 bases, leaving 9 bases of the junction unmatched. The CDR3 is made up of 15 amino acids. Germline assignment: CDR1 SGHNT and CDR2 YYREEE (reference sequence).

The rearrangement uses TRBV5-1 and TRBJ1-2, with D tentatively TRBD1 (6 bases). Germline CDR1 and CDR2: SGHRS and YFSETQ. The CDR3 covers 17 residues. Trimming shortened V by 2 bases and J by 1 base, and 18 bases separated the two germline ends. The CDR3 spells CASSFYPKTGNNYGYTF. The CDR3 coding sequence is TGCGCCAGCAGCTTTTATCCGAAGACAGGTAATAACTATGGCTACACCTTC.

This chain joins TRBV7-8 and TRBJ1-1, with D maybe TRBD1 (6 bases). This CDR3 has 13 residues. CDR1 and CDR2 (germline): SGHVS, FQNEAQ. Trimming cost V 5 bases and J 7 bases, with 14 bases left between them. The CDR3 spells CASSQDRGFEAFF. In nucleotides, the CDR3 is TGTGCCAGCAGCCAGGACAGAGGATTTGAAGCTTTCTTT.

The J gene is TRBJ2-7, the V gene TRBV28, with TRBD2 identical over 9 bases. CDR3 length: 17 amino acids. From germline, CDR1 is MDHEN and CDR2 SYDVKM. V dropped 3 bases and J dropped 4; count of bases not matched to a gene: 13. The CDR3 DNA sequence: TGTGCCAGCAGTTTTCCCACCCATAGCGGGAGCGGATACGAGCAGTACTTC. It is translated as CASSFPTHSGSGYEQYF. Complete variable domain (other parts from reference TRBV28 and TRBJ2-7): DVKVTQSSRYLVKRTGEKVFLECVQDMDHENMFWYRQDPGLGLRLIYFSYDVKMKEKGDIPEGYSVSREKKERFSLILESASTNQTSMYLCASSFPTHSGSGYEQYFGPGTRLTVT.

In DNA, the CDR3 is TGTGCCAGTAAGTGGAGCTCCAGCTCCTACAATGAGCAGTTCTTC. This sequence encodes CASKWSSSSYNEQFF. The genes are TRBV28 and TRBJ2-1; no definite D call. The CDR3 is 15 residues long. Germline values: CDR1 MDHEN, CDR2 SYDVKM. The germline V and J ends were trimmed by 9 bases and 0 bases, with 15 bases remaining between them.

A single count supports this clone. The chain recombines TRBV4-1 with TRBJ2-7; 9 nucleotides align to TRBD1. CDR3 length: 18 amino acids. After removal of 1 base from V and 2 bases from J, the junction contained 12 bases not matched to a gene. Germline V gene sequence: CDR1 MGHRA, CDR2 YSYEKL. The CDR3 here is CASSQVLSRTGDPYEQYF. The DNA for the CDR3 is TGCGCCAGCAGCCAAGTCCTAAGCCGGACAGGGGATCCCTACGAGCAGTACTTC.

The V call is TRBV27, the J call TRBJ2-5; D is possibly TRBD1 (5 bases). Germline V lookup: CDR1 MNHEY, CDR2 SMNVEV (reference sequence). V was trimmed by 3 bases and J by 2 bases, leaving 7 bases between them. CDR3 length equals 13 residues. CDR3 coding DNA: TGTGCCAGCAGTTTGGGGCGGCAAGAGACCCAGTACTTC. Amino acid sequence: CASSLGRQETQYF.

This clone has just a few counts. The V and J genes are TRBV3-1 (or the pseudogene TRBV3-2) and TRBJ2-7, with D perhaps TRBD1 (6 bases). V was pared by 2 bases and J by 4 bases, with 9 bases between. The CDR3 totals 13 residues. Germline V gene data show CDR1 as LGHDT and CDR2 as YNNKEL (reference sequence). In nucleotides, the CDR3 is TGTGCCAGCAGCCAAAATACAGGGTACGAGCAGTACTTC. Translating gives CASSQNTGYEQYF.

The rearrangement uses TRBV25-1 and TRBJ1-1; no reliable D call. Germline V gives CDR1 MGHDK, CDR2 SYGVNS. CDR3 length equals 15 residues. V was clipped by 4 bases and J by 2 bases, with 14 bases between them. The CDR3 bases are TGTGCCAGCAGTGTCACCGGGTCCCGAAACACTGAAGCTTTCTTT. It encodes CASSVTGSRNTEAFF.

The genes are TRBV19 and TRBJ2-1; TRBD2 agrees at 8 bases. After removal of 9 bases from V and 7 bases from J, the junction contained 5 bases not matched to a gene. CDR1 and CDR2 from the germline V gene are LNHDA and SQIVND (reference sequence). The CDR3 sequence is 12 residues long. For the CDR3, the DNA is TGTGCCAGCAGGAGCGGGAGAAATGAGCAGTTCTTC. It translates to CASRSGRNEQFF. The complete variable domain, with remaining parts taken from reference TRBV19 and TRBJ2-1, reads DGGITQSPKYLFRKEGQNVTLSCEQNLNHDAMYWYRQDPGQGLRLIYYSQIVNDFQKGDIAEGYSVSREKKESFPLTVTSAQKNPTAFYLCASRSGRNEQFFGPGTRLTVL.

This chain connects TRBV7-9 to TRBJ1-6, with 9 bases matching TRBD1. Germline CDR1 SEHNR, CDR2 FQNEAQ (reference sequence). The CDR3 runs 15 residues. Germline trimming cut 5 bases from V and 9 bases from J; bases unmatched to any gene: 8. The CDR3 loop reads CASSPDRGSASPLHF. CDR3 nucleotide sequence: TGTGCCAGCAGCCCAGACAGGGGGAGTGCTTCACCCCTCCACTTT.

This sequence joins TRBV30 and TRBJ1-6; tentative D call: TRBD1 (5 bases). Trimming removed 2 bases from V and 8 bases from J, with 10 bases in between. The CDR3 is 13 residues long. Per germline, CDR1 GTSNPN and CDR2 SVGIG (reference sequence). CDR3: CAWSIGADSPLHF. The CDR3 DNA reads TGTGCCTGGAGTATCGGGGCGGATTCACCCCTCCACTTT.

The chain joins TRBV28 to TRBJ1-2; no reliable D call. Germline loops: CDR1 MDHEN, CDR2 SYDVKM. The V end was cut by 1 base, the J end by 2 bases, with 14 bases between. The CDR3 covers 16 residues. CDR3: CASSLSRPASNYGYTF. In DNA, the CDR3 is TGTGCCAGCAGTTTATCCCGCCCGGCAAGCAACTATGGCTACACCTTC.

This rearrangement joins TRBV30 to TRBJ2-7, with 8 bases aligning to TRBD1. Trimming cost V 3 bases and J 5 bases; bases outside gene matches: 9. The CDR3 contains 14 residues. CDR1 and CDR2 (germline): GTSNPN, SVGIG (reference sequence). CDR3 protein: CAWSLGRGHNEQYF. CDR3 coding DNA: TGTGCCTGGAGCCTCGGCAGGGGGCACAACGAGCAGTACTTC. Looking up the rest from reference TRBV30 and TRBJ2-7 gives the full variable domain: SQTIHQWPATLVQPVGSPLSLECTVEGTSNPNLYWYRQAAGRGLQLLFYSVGIGQISSEVPQNLSASRPQDRQFILSSKKLLLSDSGFYLCAWSLGRGHNEQYFGPGTRLTVT.

In its sample, this clone was seen once. The chain joins TRBV5-1 to TRBJ2-2, with TRBD1 matching over 9 bases. Unmatched junction bases numbered 12, after V lost 5 bases and J lost 1 base. The CDR3 covers 18 residues. Germline CDR1 is SGHRS and CDR2 is YFSETQ. Here the CDR3 reads CASSGRSPDRGNTGELFF. The CDR3 nucleotides read TGCGCCAGCAGTGGGAGAAGCCCGGACAGGGGGAACACCGGGGAGCTGTTTTTT.